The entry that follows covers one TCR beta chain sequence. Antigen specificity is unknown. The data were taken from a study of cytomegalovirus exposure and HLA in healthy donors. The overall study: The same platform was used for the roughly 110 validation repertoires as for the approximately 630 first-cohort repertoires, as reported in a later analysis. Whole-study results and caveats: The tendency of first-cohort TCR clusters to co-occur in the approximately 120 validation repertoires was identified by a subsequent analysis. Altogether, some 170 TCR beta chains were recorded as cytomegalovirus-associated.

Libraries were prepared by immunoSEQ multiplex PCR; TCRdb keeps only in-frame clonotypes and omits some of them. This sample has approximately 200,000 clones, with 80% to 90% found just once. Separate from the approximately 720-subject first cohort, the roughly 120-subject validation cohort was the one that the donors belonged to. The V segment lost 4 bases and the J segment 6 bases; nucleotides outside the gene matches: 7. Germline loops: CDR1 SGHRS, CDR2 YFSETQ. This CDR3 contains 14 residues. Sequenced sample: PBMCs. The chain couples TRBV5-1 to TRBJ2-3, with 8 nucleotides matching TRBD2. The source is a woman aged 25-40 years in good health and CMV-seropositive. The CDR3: CASSQAGVRDTQYF. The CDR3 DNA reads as TGCGCCAGCAGCCAAGCGGGGGTGAGGGATACGCAGTATTTT.